This T cell receptor (beta chain) was sequenced for a study of cytomegalovirus exposure and HLA in healthy donors (dated by TCRdb to the late 2010s). Looking at the study overall: In an earlier analysis of roughly 500 of the donors, about 270 Gb of sequence data and roughly 100 million unique TCR beta sequences from about 179 million T cells were reported. Roughly 290 gigabases of sequencing data and around 88 million unique TCR sequences made up an early release that covered nearly 650 HLA-typed donors. Among the 398 genotyped donors, around 81% belonged to the genetic ancestry cluster associated with self-reported Caucasian donors. The study was designed to test whether signatures of past pathogen exposure could be identified by cataloging public T cell receptors. The T cell repertoires of 670 or so subjects were profiled by immunosequencing and related to cytomegalovirus serostatus. Along with the roughly 670-subject first cohort, a separate validation cohort of over a hundred different subjects was used. The study combined high-throughput TCR immunosequencing, statistical association of individual TCRs with disease status, and machine learning to predict cytomegalovirus infection status. A later analysis re-analyzed previously published TCR beta repertoires from hundreds of donors and added high-resolution HLA genotyping to study TCR occurrence patterns. In the later analysis, no new phenotypic data were used to find candidate immune exposures; instead, reliance was placed on TCR beta sequences and their occurrence across donors. An earlier analysis of around 580 of the donors used high-throughput TCR beta sequencing to judge whether each TCR beta V gene segment behaved as functional or pseudogenic. Alongside the repertoire data, information on donor age, sex, ethnicity and CMV serostatus was compiled. In a later genetic analysis, genome-wide SNP genotypes for about three fifths of the 666 donors were used, and that subset was treated as a discovery cohort. Every discovery cohort repertoire had been produced on one sequencing platform. HLA typing covered class I and class II loci at four-digit resolution. The number of donors typed differed by locus, with about 629-630 for A, B, C, DRB1 and DQB1, roughly 520 for DQA1, 600 to 610 for DPA1, and over 400 for DPB1. Roughly 5 DR-DQ haplotypes were handled as single units for association and clustering because linkage in the cohort was strong. On average, 235,054 unique TCR beta nucleotide sequences were sequenced per donor among 398 genotyped donors of the cohort, with 15% to 20% of those sequences being non-productive.

The germline V gene provides CDR1 MDHEN and CDR2 SYDVKM. The CDR3 measures 15 amino acids from cysteine to phenylalanine. The retained sequence is limited to the CDR3, 45 bases, with the frame set at the first base. Here V drops 5 bases and J drops 6 bases, and the junction holds 8 bases not matched to any gene. The method was the immunoSEQ multiplex PCR assay. For the multiplex PCR, a mixture combining 60 forward primers for TCR Vbeta segments and 13 reverse primers for TCR Jbeta segments was used. The CDR3 region of rearranged TCR beta genes was amplified from genomic DNA with a multiplex PCR assay. The Illumina HiSeq System was used to sequence the amplified TCR beta libraries as 87-base-pair reads. As for how the authors treated the data: In a later analysis, tens of millions of unique TCR beta chains were counted across the 650 to 750 repertoires, and some 10 million of these chains were shared by at least two donors. A nearest-neighbor algorithm error-corrected the raw reads and collapsed the reads into unique sequences, merging closely related sequences to remove PCR and sequencing errors. CDR3 sequences were aligned to IMGT reference sequences to assign V, D and J gene segments. For a sequence to be retained, at least a six-nucleotide match to both a V gene segment and a J gene segment was required. A rearrangement counted as productive if the CDR3 had no stop codons and remained in frame with V and J, and every other rearrangement counted as non-productive. CDR3 was defined according to IMGT convention as the region running from the second conserved V-encoded cysteine to the conserved J-encoded phenylalanine. Sequences without an unambiguous match to a single V gene segment were excluded from the earlier analysis of about 600 of the donors. An earlier analysis of several hundred of the donors classified V segments as functional when productive rearrangements were above 56.7% and as segregating when the standard deviation between donors was above 5%. A statistical classification framework was developed to diagnose cytomegalovirus status using the catalog of TCR beta chain sequences. A later analysis assigned V and J genes by comparing TCR nucleotide sequences with IMGT/GENE-DB human TR gene sequences. A later analysis assigned CDR3 sequences and most-parsimonious VDJ recombination scenarios with the TCRdist pipeline. In a later analysis, each TCR beta chain was defined by its CDR3 amino acid sequence together with its V-gene family, and reads without a unique V-gene family were excluded. As a way to deal with suspected cross-contamination and a sequencing artifact, a later analysis dropped 592 nucleotide sequences that were highly shared and had low generation probability. In a later analysis, a clonal expansion index for each public chain was calculated from normalized within-repertoire ranks of inferred template counts. In a later analysis, generation probabilities were computed with a VDJ recombination model fitted to out-of-frame rearrangements, and the resulting probabilities were checked against IGoR. In a later analysis, hypergeometric tests were used to score TCR-TCR, TCR-HLA and TCR-CMV co-occurrence, with a repertoire-size bias correction applied to TCR pairs. A later analysis estimated false discovery rates by permuting HLA or CMV assignments 20 times. In a later analysis, co-occurring TCRs were grouped with DBSCAN, and TCRdist sequence similarity was added when clustering was performed within HLA-allele-positive subsets. For co-occurrence clustering, repertoires with fewer than 30,000 or more than 120,000 public chains were excluded, along with four or five repertoires with anomalous nucleotide sharing. In its TCRdb copy, this immuneACCESS table keeps in-frame sequences only and misses some clones. Where compared with another copy, unresolved V genes explain less than half of these, and the others have no known cause. V and J calls plus clone size are reproduced from that table; the DNA served to infer D and trimming. Recorded for this sample are under 200,000 clones; about two thirds of them occurred a single time. The biggest ten clones account for under 3.5% of the sample.

Beyond this particular receptor, the publication reports: Because the 87-base-pair reads could not distinguish some IMGT-functional V segments, including TRBV6-2 and TRBV6-3, those segments were excluded. Correlated functional status among segregating V segments might reflect linkage disequilibrium, but an unknown experimental factor could not be ruled out. Cytomegalovirus status was reported to be diagnosed by the classifier with high specificity and sensitivity in both the original and validation cohorts. A few of the identified cytomegalovirus-associated TCR beta chains were confirmed in vitro to be specific for cytomegalovirus antigens. According to a later analysis, TCR association rates differed among HLA loci, with DRB1 alleles showing the most associated TCRs and HLA-C alleles showing the fewest. It was suggested by the authors that the approach could potentially be generalized to other disease states and immunological phenotypes. Because HLA typing was unavailable for some donors at each locus, only the typed subset was used in association tests. Sequencing depth was assumed to be roughly uniform across donors in the presence/absence analyses, though that assumption may not hold. In a later analysis, most CMV-associated TCR beta chains were found to appear HLA-restricted, with HLA associations seemingly driven largely by CMV exposure. In a later genetic analysis, a missense DCLRE1C variant was associated with V-gene and J-gene trimming of TCR beta chains, and the association was replicated in an independent cohort. A cluster of highly shared sequence variants was judged likely to be a technical artifact of the sequencing pipeline. In a later genetic analysis, fewer N-insertions in productive TCRs were reported among donors in an Asian-associated ancestry cluster than the roughly 670-donor mean. Immune exposure information for the cohort was limited to CMV serostatus. Strong co-occurrence of HLA alleles, especially DR and DQ, made assigning TCR associations to individual alleles difficult. Over 15 rarely observed V segments, including chromosome 9 orphons, were excluded from the earlier analysis of 550 to 700 of the donors because counts were too low. In a later analysis, 16,951 TCR beta sequences were associated with specific HLA alleles at a false discovery rate of 0.05. Compared with equally common non-associated chains, HLA-associated TCR beta chains in a later analysis were more clonally expanded and had lower generation probabilities. Most TCR sequences were seen in very few donors, while some public TCRs were found in many individuals. The study gave a list of about 160 TCR beta chains associated with cytomegalovirus. In an earlier analysis of under 600 of the donors, most TCR beta V segments were observed in productive rearrangements about 87% or about 30% of the time, broadly matching IMGT annotations. A further reported finding was that TCR beta sequences accurately predicted the HLA-A and HLA-B alleles for most subjects in the first cohort. In this cohort, only TCR beta chains were sequenced, and detectable features were limited by the absence of alpha or paired-chain data. In a later analysis, several top co-occurrence clusters were reported to appear linked to parvovirus B19, influenza, CMV and Epstein-Barr virus.

A note on this clone: Its antigen is still unknown. No qualities accompany the bases; no much larger clone lies one base away.

In total, just over 650 healthy bone marrow donors made up the cohort. At the time of sampling, all cohort members were nominally healthy, though unrecorded immune exposures were likely present. The donor was CMV seronegative and was included in the group of around 320 seronegative cohort members. A peripheral blood sample was provided by each donor, and peripheral blood mononuclear cells were used for TCR beta sequencing. Genomic DNA extraction from the blood cell samples was performed with the Qiagen DNeasy Blood Extraction Kit. The receptor was isolated from a woman aged 25-40 years in good health and CMV-seronegative. The chain was built from TRBV28 and TRBJ2-1; 9 bases in the middle match TRBD2. Sequenced sample: PBMCs. For the CDR3, the sequence is CASSPVSGGSNEQFF. The DNA sequence is as follows: TGTGCCAGCAGTCCCGTTAGCGGGGGAAGCAATGAGCAGTTCTTC. Outside the CDR3, residues come from the reference TRBV28 and TRBJ2-1 proteins, so the full variable domain is: DVKVTQSSRYLVKRTGEKVFLECVQDMDHENMFWYRQDPGLGLRLIYFSYDVKMKEKGDIPEGYSVSREKKERFSLILESASTNQTSMYLCASSPVSGGSNEQFFGPGTRLTVL.